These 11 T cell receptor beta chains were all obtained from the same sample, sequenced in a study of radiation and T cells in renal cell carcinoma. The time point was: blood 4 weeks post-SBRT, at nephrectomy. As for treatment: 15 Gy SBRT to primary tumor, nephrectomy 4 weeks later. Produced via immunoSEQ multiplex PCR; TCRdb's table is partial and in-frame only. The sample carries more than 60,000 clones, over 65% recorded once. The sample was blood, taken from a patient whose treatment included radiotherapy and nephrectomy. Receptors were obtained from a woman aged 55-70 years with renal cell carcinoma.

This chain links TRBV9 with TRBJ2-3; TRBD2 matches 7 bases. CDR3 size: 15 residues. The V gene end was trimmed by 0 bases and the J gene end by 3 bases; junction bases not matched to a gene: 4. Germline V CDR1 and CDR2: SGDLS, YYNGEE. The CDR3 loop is CASSVDAGVTDTQYF. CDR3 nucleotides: TGTGCCAGCAGCGTAGACGCGGGAGTTACAGATACGCAGTATTTT.

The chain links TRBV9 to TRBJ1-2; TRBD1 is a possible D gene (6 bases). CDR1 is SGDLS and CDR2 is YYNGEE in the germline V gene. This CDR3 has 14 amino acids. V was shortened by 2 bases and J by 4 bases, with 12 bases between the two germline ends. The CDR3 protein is CASSVYATGYGYTF. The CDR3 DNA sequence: TGTGCCAGCAGCGTGTACGCGACAGGCTATGGCTACACCTTC.

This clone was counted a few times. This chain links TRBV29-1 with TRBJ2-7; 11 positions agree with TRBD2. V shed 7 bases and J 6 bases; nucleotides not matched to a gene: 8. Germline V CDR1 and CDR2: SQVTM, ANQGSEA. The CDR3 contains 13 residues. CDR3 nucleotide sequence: TGCAGCGCCACAACTAGCGGGGGAGGCGAGCAGTACTTC. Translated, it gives CSATTSGGGEQYF.

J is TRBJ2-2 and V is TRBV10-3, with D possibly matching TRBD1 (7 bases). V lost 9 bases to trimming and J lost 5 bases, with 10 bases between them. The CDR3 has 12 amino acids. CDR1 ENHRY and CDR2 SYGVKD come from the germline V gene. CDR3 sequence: CAIPGGTGELFF. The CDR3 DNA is TGTGCCATACCAGGGGGGACCGGGGAGCTGTTTTTT.

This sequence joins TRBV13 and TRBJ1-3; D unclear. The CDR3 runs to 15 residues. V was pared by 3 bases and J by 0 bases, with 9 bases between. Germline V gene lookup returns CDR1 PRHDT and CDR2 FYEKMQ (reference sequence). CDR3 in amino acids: CASSFEPDSGNTIYF. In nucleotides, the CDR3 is TGTGCCAGCAGCTTTGAGCCCGACTCTGGAAACACCATATATTTT.

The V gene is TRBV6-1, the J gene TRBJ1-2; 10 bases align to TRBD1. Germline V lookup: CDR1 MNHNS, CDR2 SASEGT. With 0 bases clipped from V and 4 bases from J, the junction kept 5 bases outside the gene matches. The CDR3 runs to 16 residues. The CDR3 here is CASSEAVTGGFYGYTF. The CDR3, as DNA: TGTGCCAGCAGTGAAGCGGTGACAGGGGGCTTCTATGGCTACACCTTC.

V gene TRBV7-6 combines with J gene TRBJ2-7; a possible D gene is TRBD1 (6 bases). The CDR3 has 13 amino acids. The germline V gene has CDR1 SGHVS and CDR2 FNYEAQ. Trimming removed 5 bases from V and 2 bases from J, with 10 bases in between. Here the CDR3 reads CASSPTGAYEQYF. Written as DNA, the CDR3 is TGTGCCAGCAGCCCGACAGGCGCCTACGAGCAGTACTTC.

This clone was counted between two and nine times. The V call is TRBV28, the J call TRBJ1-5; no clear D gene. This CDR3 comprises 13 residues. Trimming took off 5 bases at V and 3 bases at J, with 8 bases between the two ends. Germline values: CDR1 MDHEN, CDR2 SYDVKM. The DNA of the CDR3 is TGTGCCAGCAGTGGCCTCGACAATCAGCCCCAGCATTTT. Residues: CASSGLDNQPQHF.

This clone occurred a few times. For the CDR3, the DNA is TGTGCCAGCAGCATAGCCCCTCCTGAAGCTTTCTTT. This codes for CASSIAPPEAFF. The chain combines TRBV2 with TRBJ1-1; D gene ambiguous. Trimming pared 6 bases from V and 6 bases from J, leaving 11 bases between. The CDR3 loop spans 12 amino acids. Germline-derived CDR1 and CDR2 are SNHLY and FYNNEI.

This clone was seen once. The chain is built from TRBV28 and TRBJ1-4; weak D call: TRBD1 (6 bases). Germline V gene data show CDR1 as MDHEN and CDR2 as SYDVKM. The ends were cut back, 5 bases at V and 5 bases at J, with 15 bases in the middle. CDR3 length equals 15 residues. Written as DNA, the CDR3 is TGTGCCAGCAGTATTGACGGACAGTTCAATGAAAAACTGTTTTTT. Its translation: CASSIDGQFNEKLFF. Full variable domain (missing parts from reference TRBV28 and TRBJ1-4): DVKVTQSSRYLVKRTGEKVFLECVQDMDHENMFWYRQDPGLGLRLIYFSYDVKMKEKGDIPEGYSVSREKKERFSLILESASTNQTSMYLCASSIDGQFNEKLFFGSGTQLSVL.

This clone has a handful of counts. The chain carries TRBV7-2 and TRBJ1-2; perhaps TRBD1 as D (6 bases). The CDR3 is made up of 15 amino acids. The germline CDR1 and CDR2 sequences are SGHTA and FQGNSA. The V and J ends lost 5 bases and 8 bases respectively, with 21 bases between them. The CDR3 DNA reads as TGTGCCAGCAGCCCGGCGGGGGCGCCTCGCGAGGGCTACACCTTC. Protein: CASSPAGAPREGYTF.